This T cell receptor (beta chain) was identified in a study of T cell changes during pregnancy in multiple sclerosis. From germline, CDR1 is SGHAT and CDR2 FQDESV (reference sequence). This CDR3 comprises 13 residues. V lost 2 bases and J lost 5, with 10 bases in between. Assay used: immunoSEQ multiplex PCR; TCRdb lists only in-frame clones, some missing. The sample has about 130,000 clones; less than 97% are singletons. The chain is built from TRBV11-1 and TRBJ2-7; a weak D match, TRBD1 (6 bases). The clonotype originates from a female donor with multiple sclerosis, enrolled in a pregnancy study. The input for sequencing was peripheral blood, taken after pregnancy. In DNA form, the CDR3 reads TGTGCCAGCAGCTTAACAGGGAACCACGAGCAGTACTTC. This encodes CASSLTGNHEQYF. Full variable domain (outside the CDR3, taken from reference TRBV11-1 and TRBJ2-7): EAEVAQSPRYKITEKSQAVAFWCDPISGHATLYWYRQILGQGPELLVQFQDESVVDDSQLPKDRFSAERLKGVDSTLKIQPAELGDSAMYLCASSLTGNHEQYFGPGTRLTVT.